The rows below give T cell receptor beta chains drawn from one sample of a study of shared clonotypes between healthy human individuals. The data were produced by immunoSEQ multiplex PCR, yet TCRdb's version contains in-frame clones alone and is incomplete. Here the sample spans roughly 1,500,000 clones, roughly 98% being singletons. The specimen was naive CD4+ T cells sorted from blood. Every receptor here comes from a man under 40 in good health. CDR3s leave out the opening cysteine and the closing phenylalanine or tryptophan. The order of the fields is V gene, J gene, CDR3 protein.

>TRBV7-9|TRBJ2-3
ASSPERRDTQY
>TRBV7-2|TRBJ1-2
ASSSGTGERYGYT
>TRBV7-2|TRBJ2-1
ASSPQAGTLIYNEQF
>TRBV5-4|TRBJ2-7
ASSFKGSSYEQY
>TRBV10-3|TRBJ1-2
AISGETAGGYT
>TRBV6-6|TRBJ2-3
ACSGGFPDDTQY
>TRBV5-1|TRBJ2-2
ASSFKMGELF
>TRBV4-3|TRBJ2-1
ASSPTGTNYNEQF
>TRBV27|TRBJ2-4
ASKGNIQY
>TRBV11-3|TRBJ1-5
ASSLAAREARQPQH
>TRBV7-2|TRBJ2-7
ASSSGYRRGEQY
>TRBV5-6|TRBJ1-4
ASTTRGGEKLF
>TRBV14|TRBJ2-2
ASSQLTGLWNTGELF
>TRBV5-1|TRBJ2-1
ASSGSRDRLLHSSYNEQF
>TRBV5-1|TRBJ2-3
ASSSLAGADTQY
>TRBV28|TRBJ2-1
ASSRTEQF
>TRBV6-5|TRBJ2-1
ASTLRGLAGGWV
>TRBV29-1|TRBJ2-5
SVAPGTGGWETQY
>TRBV11-3|TRBJ1-3
ASSLGGIGNTIY
>TRBV6-6|TRBJ2-7
ASSYSKLAGPY
>TRBV7-2|TRBJ1-2
ASSFSPGPYGYT
>TRBV29-1|TRBJ2-7
SAGTGSNEQY